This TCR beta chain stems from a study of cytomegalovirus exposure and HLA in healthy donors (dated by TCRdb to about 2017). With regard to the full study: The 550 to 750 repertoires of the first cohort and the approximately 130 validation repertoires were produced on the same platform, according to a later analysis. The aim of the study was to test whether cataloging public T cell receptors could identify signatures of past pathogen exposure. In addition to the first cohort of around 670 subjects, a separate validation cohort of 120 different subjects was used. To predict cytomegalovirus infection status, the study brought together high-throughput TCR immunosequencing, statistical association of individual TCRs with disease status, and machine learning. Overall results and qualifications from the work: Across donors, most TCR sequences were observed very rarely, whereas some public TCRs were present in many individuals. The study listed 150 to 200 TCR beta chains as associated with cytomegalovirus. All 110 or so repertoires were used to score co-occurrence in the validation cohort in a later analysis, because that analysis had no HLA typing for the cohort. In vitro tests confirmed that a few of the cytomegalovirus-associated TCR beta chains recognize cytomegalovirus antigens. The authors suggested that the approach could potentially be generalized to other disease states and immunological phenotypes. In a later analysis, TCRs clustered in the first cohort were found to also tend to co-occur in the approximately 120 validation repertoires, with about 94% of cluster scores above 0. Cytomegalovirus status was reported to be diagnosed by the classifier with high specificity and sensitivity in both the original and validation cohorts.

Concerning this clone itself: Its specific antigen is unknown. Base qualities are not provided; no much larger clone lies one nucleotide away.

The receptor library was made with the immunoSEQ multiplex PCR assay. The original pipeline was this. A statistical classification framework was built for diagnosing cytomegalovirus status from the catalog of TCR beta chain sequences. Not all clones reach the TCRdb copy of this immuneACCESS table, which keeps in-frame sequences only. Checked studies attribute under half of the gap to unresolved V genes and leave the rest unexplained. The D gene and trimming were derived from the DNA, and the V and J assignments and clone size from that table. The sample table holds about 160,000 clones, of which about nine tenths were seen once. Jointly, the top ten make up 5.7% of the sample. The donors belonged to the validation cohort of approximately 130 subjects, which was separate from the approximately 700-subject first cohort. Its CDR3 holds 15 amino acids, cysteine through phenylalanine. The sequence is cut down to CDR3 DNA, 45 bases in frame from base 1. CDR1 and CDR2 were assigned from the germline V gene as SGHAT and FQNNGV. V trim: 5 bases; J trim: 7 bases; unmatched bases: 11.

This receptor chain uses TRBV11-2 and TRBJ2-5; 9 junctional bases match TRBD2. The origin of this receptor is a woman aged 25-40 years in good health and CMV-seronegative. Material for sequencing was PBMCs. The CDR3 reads CASSPAGGARGTQYF. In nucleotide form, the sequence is TGTGCCAGCAGCCCCGCGGGGGGGGCCCGGGGGACCCAGTACTTC.